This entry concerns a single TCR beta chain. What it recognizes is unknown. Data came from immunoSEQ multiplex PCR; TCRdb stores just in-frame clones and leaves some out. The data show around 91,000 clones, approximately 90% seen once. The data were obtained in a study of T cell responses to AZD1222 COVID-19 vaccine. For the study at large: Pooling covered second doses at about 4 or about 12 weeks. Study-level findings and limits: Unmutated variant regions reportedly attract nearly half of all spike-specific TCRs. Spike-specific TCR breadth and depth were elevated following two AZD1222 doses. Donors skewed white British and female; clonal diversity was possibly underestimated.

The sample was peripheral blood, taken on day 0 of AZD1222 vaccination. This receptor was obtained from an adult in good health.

DNA for the CDR3: TGTGCCAGCAGCTTAGCTCCGAGGGCCAGGGACAATGAGCAGTTCTTC. Translating it yields CASSLAPRARDNEQFF. The chain carries TRBV7-2 and TRBJ2-1; D tentatively fits TRBD1 or TRBD2 (5 bases each). The ends were cut back, 0 bases at V and 5 bases at J, with 14 bases in the middle. The germline CDR1 and CDR2 sequences are SGHTA and FQGNSA. The length of the CDR3 is 16 residues.